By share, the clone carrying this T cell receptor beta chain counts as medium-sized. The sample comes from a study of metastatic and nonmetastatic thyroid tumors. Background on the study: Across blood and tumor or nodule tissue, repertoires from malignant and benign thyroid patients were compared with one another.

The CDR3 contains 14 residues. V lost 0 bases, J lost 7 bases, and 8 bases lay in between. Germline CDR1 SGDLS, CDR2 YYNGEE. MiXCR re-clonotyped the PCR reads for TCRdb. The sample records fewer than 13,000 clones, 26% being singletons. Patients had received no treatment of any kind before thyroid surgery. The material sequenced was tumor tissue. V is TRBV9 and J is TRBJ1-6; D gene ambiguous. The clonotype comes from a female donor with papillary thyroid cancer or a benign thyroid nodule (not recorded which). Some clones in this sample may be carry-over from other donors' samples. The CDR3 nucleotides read TGTGCCAGCAGCGTAGGAATGGGGAATTCACCCCTCCACTTT. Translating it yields CASSVGMGNSPLHF.